This T cell receptor (beta chain) was sequenced during a study of CD8+CD57+ T cells in acquired aplastic anemia. Looking at the study overall: The mean DNA yield obtained from sorted CD4+ and CD8+ cells came to 3 to 4 ug.

Using genomic DNA as the template, TCR beta VDJ and CDR3 profiling was carried out. TCRdb reprocessed the reads via MiXCR and lists one record per CDR3 protein. The sample gives a few hundred thousand distinct CDR3 sequences, approximately 57% of which show up once; less than 10% is in the top ten. Study-level findings and limits: Some 30 shared CD8+ CDR3s appeared highly expressed within patients' immunodominant clones. Between patients and controls, CD8+ Simpson's diversity did not vary significantly.

On this clonotype: Its antigen is unidentified.

The CDR3 sequence is 12 residues long. V lost 8 bases and J lost 4, with 9 bases in between. CDR1 is SNHLY, CDR2 FYNNEI, per germline. The J gene is TRBJ2-1, the V gene TRBV2, with D possibly called TRBD1 or TRBD2 (5 bases each). This sequence was found in a human donor with severe aplastic anemia or a healthy control (not recorded which). What was sequenced was sorted CD4+, CD8+, or CD8+CD57+ T cells (not recorded which) from PBMCs. The CDR3 DNA is TGTGCCAGCGTTGAGGGGTACAATGAGCAGTTCTTC. It translates to CASVEGYNEQFF.